A selection of T cell receptor beta chains follows, all from one sample in a study of T cell responses to AZD1222 COVID-19 vaccine. Using immunoSEQ multiplex PCR, the repertoire was profiled, and TCRdb retains in-frame clones only, with some absent. The sample includes about 120,000 clones, approximately 85% seen only once; the top ten take approximately 6.2%. The sequencing here drew on peripheral blood, taken on day 0 of AZD1222 vaccination. These receptors were collected from an adult in good health. Each CDR3 is given with its conserved first and last residue. The D gene is left open where the match is weak. Rows may omit the clone size; those that give it use once, few, many or a size class.

j_gene,v_gene,d_gene,abundance,CDR3aa,CDR3nt
TRBJ1-2,TRBV6-5,TRBD1,-,CATATGGYGYTF,TGTGCCACGGCGACAGGGGGCTATGGCTACACCTTC
TRBJ2-7,TRBV28,-,-,CASSPPPAGRYEQYF,TGTGCCAGCAGTCCTCCCCCAGCAGGCAGGTACGAGCAGTACTTC
TRBJ1-1,TRBV2,-,-,CASSDFRQNTEAFF,TGTGCCAGCAGTGATTTTCGACAGAACACTGAAGCTTTCTTT
TRBJ2-1,TRBV28,-,-,CASSPPGGQGLQFF,TGTGCCAGCAGTCCTCCTGGAGGACAAGGGCTGCAGTTCTTC
TRBJ2-7,TRBV19,-,-,CARARLGSSYEQYF,TGTGCCAGGGCGAGACTGGGAAGCTCCTACGAGCAGTACTTC
TRBJ1-4,TRBV4-2,-,-,CASSRRGSEEKLFF,TGTGCCAGCAGCCGGAGGGGGAGTGAAGAAAAACTGTTTTTT
TRBJ1-6,TRBV4-1,TRBD1,-,CASSPVGTGNSPLHF,TGCGCCAGCAGCCCAGTGGGGACAGGGAATTCACCCCTCCACTTT
TRBJ2-7,TRBV28,-,-,CASSSRDGYSYEQYF,TGTGCCAGCAGTTCTAGGGACGGATACTCCTACGAGCAGTACTTC
TRBJ1-5,TRBV6-4,-,-,CASSEGQGQPQHF,TGTGCCAGCAGTGAGGGGCAGGGCCAGCCCCAGCATTTT
TRBJ2-5,TRBV10-1,-,-,CASSESWGLETQYF,TGCGCCAGCAGTGAGTCGTGGGGGCTGGAGACCCAGTACTTC
TRBJ1-1,TRBV15,-,once,CATSRAPAGRTNTEAFF,TGTGCCACCAGCAGAGCCCCGGCAGGCAGGACGAACACTGAAGCTTTCTTT
TRBJ2-2,TRBV6-5,TRBD2,few,CASGGVANTGELFF,TGTGCCAGCGGGGGGGTAGCGAACACCGGGGAGCTGTTTTTT
TRBJ1-1,TRBV3-1/TRBV3-2,-,-,CASSPTDRFGTEAFF,TGTGCCAGCAGCCCTACCGACAGGTTTGGGACTGAAGCTTTCTTT
TRBJ2-7,TRBV27,-,-,CASRDPGFEQYF,TGTGCCAGCAGAGATCCAGGGTTCGAGCAGTACTTC
TRBJ1-6,TRBV4-3,-,few,CASSQQGNSPLHF,TGCGCCAGCAGCCAACAGGGAAATTCACCCCTCCACTTT
TRBJ1-1,TRBV19,-,-,CASSATVHTEAFF,TGTGCCAGTAGTGCTACAGTTCACACTGAAGCTTTCTTT